This entry lists 9 T cell receptor beta chains sequenced from one sample in a study of PD-L1 blockade in urothelial cancer. The repertoire was sequenced with immunoSEQ multiplex PCR; TCRdb's copy has only in-frame clones and lacks some. The table lists approximately 110,000 clones, around 82% of them singletons. The specimen was PBMCs, collected around atezolizumab (anti-PD-L1) treatment. The receptors were gathered from a man aged 45-65 years with urothelial cancer.

The rearrangement uses TRBV27 and TRBJ1-3; TRBD1 is a possible D gene (6 bases). Germline assignment: CDR1 MNHEY and CDR2 SMNVEV (reference sequence). Trimming pared 2 bases from V and 0 bases from J, leaving 8 bases between. The CDR3 has 15 residues. The CDR3 DNA reads as TGTGCCAGCAGTTTAGACAGGACCTCTGGAAACACCATATATTTT. Residues: CASSLDRTSGNTIYF.

The J gene is TRBJ2-1, the V gene TRBV5-6; no clear D gene. The CDR3 extends over 12 amino acids. V lost 4 bases and J lost 6, with 8 bases in between. Germline V lookup: CDR1 SGHDT, CDR2 YYEEEE. CDR3 sequence (DNA): TGTGCCAGCAGCGTTAACAGCAATGAGCAGTTCTTC. It is translated as CASSVNSNEQFF.

The chain couples TRBV7-2 to TRBJ2-5; the match to TRBD2 covers 7 bases. Germline V gene sequence: CDR1 SGHTA, CDR2 FQGNSA. There are 14 residues in the CDR3. V trimming: 5 bases; J trimming: 4 bases; junction bases outside the gene matches: 7. The CDR3 DNA sequence: TGTGCCAGCAGCCGGACTAGGAGCGGAGAGACCCAGTACTTC. Its protein is CASSRTRSGETQYF. The whole variable domain, remainder taken from reference TRBV7-2 and TRBJ2-5, is GAGVSQSPSNKVTEKGKDVELRCDPISGHTALYWYRQSLGQGLEFLIYFQGNSAPDKSGLPSDRFSAERTGGSVSTLTIQRTQQEDSAVYLCASSRTRSGETQYFGPGTRLLVL.

The J gene is TRBJ1-1, the V gene TRBV2, with D unresolved. Trimming removed 7 bases at V and 3 bases at J, with 6 bases between. This CDR3 has 11 amino acids. Germline CDR1 SNHLY, CDR2 FYNNEI. CDR3 region: CASTRYTEAFF. The DNA for the CDR3 is TGTGCCAGCACCCGGTACACTGAAGCTTTCTTT.

The CDR3 bases are TGTGCCAGCAGCGCCCCGACAGACCCCATCTCACCCCTCCACTTT. It translates to CASSAPTDPISPLHF. V and J are TRBV27 and TRBJ1-6, with D perhaps matching TRBD1 (5 bases). Per germline, CDR1 MNHEY and CDR2 SMNVEV (reference sequence). The CDR3 covers 15 residues. The V gene lost 6 bases and the J gene lost 10 bases, with 19 bases spanning the gap.

V gene TRBV28 combines with J gene TRBJ2-1, with D perhaps matching TRBD2 (5 bases). The germline CDR1 and CDR2 sequences are MDHEN and SYDVKM. This CDR3 is 17 amino acids long. The germline V and J ends were trimmed by 4 bases and 4 bases, with 20 bases remaining between them. The CDR3 DNA is TGTGCCAGCAGTTCCCGATTAAGCCGGGATTTATACAATGAGCAGTTCTTC. Protein sequence: CASSSRLSRDLYNEQFF.

On this clone itself: Mismatch with germline at one junction end may stem from a read error. This chain connects TRBV5-1 to TRBJ1-5; TRBD1 matches 11 bases. The CDR3 extends over 14 amino acids. Germline V CDR1 and CDR2: SGHRS, YFSETQ. CDR3 region: CASSRTGGNQPQHF. The CDR3 nucleotides are TGCGCCAGCAGCCGGACAGGGGGCAACCAGCCCCAGCATTTT.

This clone was seen a few times. V and J are TRBV19 and TRBJ1-5; weak D call: TRBD1 (6 bases). Germline CDR1 reads LNHDA; CDR2 reads SQIVND (reference sequence). V was trimmed by 1 base and J by 3 bases, leaving 13 bases between them. The CDR3 has 16 residues. The CDR3 protein is CASSIGGGRTNQPQHF. The CDR3 nucleotides read TGTGCCAGTAGTATAGGGGGGGGGCGGACCAATCAGCCCCAGCATTTT.

The V and J genes are TRBV28 and TRBJ1-6, with 8 bases matching TRBD1. V shed 6 bases, J shed 8 bases, and the junction held 15 bases outside the gene matches. Germline CDR1 MDHEN, CDR2 SYDVKM. There are 17 residues in the CDR3. In nucleotides, the CDR3 is TGTGCCAGCAGCTGGTCCGGGCAGGGGGCATTGGATTCACCCCTCCACTTT. Its translation is CASSWSGQGALDSPLHF.